This passage covers 12 T cell receptor beta chains from one sample sequenced in a study of Ad26.COV2.S vaccination and SARS-CoV-2 variants. TCRdb keeps only in-frame clones here, not all; method: immunoSEQ multiplex PCR. Of 450,000 to 550,000 clones listed, roughly 87% are singletons. Noted treatment: 19 received Ad26.COV2.S at low or high dose, single or two shots; roughly five received placebo; per-sample allocation not given. Samples were taken on day 63 after the first vaccine or placebo injection. The specimen was peripheral blood, collected in a trial of Ad26.COV2.S vaccine versus placebo. These receptors were taken from a person between 18 and 65 years old who received the Ad26.COV2.S COVID-19 vaccine or a placebo.

The gene calls are TRBV9 and TRBJ1-6; a possible D gene is TRBD1 (6 bases). Germline-derived CDR1 and CDR2 are SGDLS and YYNGEE. V lost 5 bases to trimming and J lost 10 bases, with 16 bases between them. The CDR3 has 14 amino acids. This chain's CDR3 is CASSDTGLGSPLHF. The CDR3 region has the DNA TGTGCCAGCAGTGATACAGGGTTAGGATCACCCCTCCACTTT.

This clone came up a few times. The chain employs TRBV3-1 (or the pseudogene TRBV3-2) and TRBJ1-5; D ambiguous. Germline CDR1 LGHDT, CDR2 YNNKEL (reference sequence). The CDR3 extends over 17 amino acids. V lost 1 base and J lost 7, with 20 bases in between. The CDR3 nucleotides read TGTGCCAGCAGCCAAGGGAGAGGTACTCGATTTGGGCAGCCCCAGCATTTT. Its translation is CASSQGRGTRFGQPQHF.

The chain's CDR3 is CASMEANTIYF. The CDR3 DNA follows: TGTGCCAGTATGGAGGCAAACACCATATATTTT. V usage is TRBV19 and J usage is TRBJ1-3, with D unresolved. Trimming took off 7 bases at V and 6 bases at J, with 7 bases between the two ends. CDR1 LNHDA and CDR2 SQIVND come from the germline V gene (reference sequence). This CDR3 region has 11 residues.

The chain is built from TRBV4-3 and TRBJ2-1; 15 nucleotides match TRBD2. Germline trimming cut 4 bases from V and 3 bases from J; bases unmatched to any gene: 10. Per the germline V gene, CDR1 is LGHNA and CDR2 is YSLEER. The CDR3 loop spans 19 amino acids. CDR3 sequence (DNA): TGCGCCAGCAGCCGTCGGACTAGCGGGGGGGCTCAACTCTACAATGAGCAGTTCTTC. Translating it yields CASSRRTSGGAQLYNEQFF.

The chain joins TRBV7-6 to TRBJ2-1; 10 bases align to TRBD2. The junction had 11 bases not matched to a gene; V was cut back by 5 bases and J by 7 bases. This CDR3 region has 16 residues. In germline, CDR1 is SGHVS, CDR2 FNYEAQ. In nucleotides, the CDR3 is TGTGCCAGCAGCGTGTGGATAGCGGGAGGACCAAATGAGCAGTTCTTC. This translates into CASSVWIAGGPNEQFF.

The chain recombines TRBV11-2 with TRBJ2-7, with 9 bases lining up with TRBD2. The germline CDR1 and CDR2 sequences are SGHAT and FQNNGV. J was trimmed by 0 bases and V by 1 base; bases with no gene match: 7. The CDR3 is 17 amino acids. CDR3 protein: CASSLGSGGLRSYEQYF. In DNA form, the CDR3 reads TGTGCCAGCAGCTTAGGCAGCGGGGGGCTCCGCTCCTACGAGCAGTACTTC.

The genes are TRBV7-6 and TRBJ1-2; D unclear. Germline assignment: CDR1 SGHVS and CDR2 FNYEAQ. The CDR3 is 15 residues long. Trimming pared 5 bases from V and 0 bases from J, leaving 13 bases between. The CDR3 region is CASSRVDGANYGYTF. The CDR3 DNA follows: TGTGCCAGCAGCCGGGTAGATGGCGCTAACTATGGCTACACCTTC. The full variable domain, in which reference TRBV7-6 and TRBJ1-2 provide the parts outside the CDR3, is GAGVSQSPRYKVTKRGQDVALRCDPISGHVSLYWYRQALGQGPEFLTYFNYEAQQDKSGLPNDRFSAERPEGSISTLTIQRTEQRDSAMYRCASSRVDGANYGYTFGSGTRLTVV.

V gene TRBV4-3 combines with J gene TRBJ2-7, with 13 bases lining up with TRBD2. CDR1 LGHNA and CDR2 YSLEER come from the germline V gene. J was trimmed by 5 bases and V by 2 bases; bases with no gene match: 6. This CDR3 is built from 16 residues. Written as DNA, the CDR3 is TGCGCCAGCAGCCAACTAGGACTAGCGGGGGCCCACGAGCAGTACTTC. Translated, it gives CASSQLGLAGAHEQYF.

This clone was detected once. The chain combines TRBV6-1 with TRBJ2-2; D is undetermined. V lost 1 base and J 7 bases, leaving 10 bases between the germline ends. The CDR3 has 14 amino acids. Germline V gives CDR1 MNHNS, CDR2 SASEGT. CDR3 sequence: CASSEVSAGGELFF. The CDR3 bases are TGTGCCAGCAGTGAAGTGAGCGCCGGCGGGGAGCTGTTTTTT.

This clone was observed once. V usage is TRBV6-5 and J usage is TRBJ1-5; D is unclear. The CDR3 length is 14 residues. Trimming left V 0 bases short and J 7 bases short, with 10 bases between. The V gene's germline CDR1 is MNHEY and CDR2 SVGAGI. DNA for the CDR3: TGTGCCAGCAGTTACTCCCCTATTGGGCAGCCCCAGCATTTT. Translated: CASSYSPIGQPQHF.

The J gene is TRBJ2-3, the V gene TRBV5-5, with 7 bases fitting TRBD2. CDR1 SGHKS and CDR2 YYEKEE come from the germline V gene (reference sequence). This CDR3 comprises 14 residues. The V segment lost 3 bases and the J segment 3 bases; nucleotides outside the gene matches: 4. The CDR3 DNA reads as TGTGCCAGCAGCTCTGACGGGGGGACAGATACGCAGTATTTT. It codes for CASSSDGGTDTQYF. The full variable domain, its missing parts supplied by reference TRBV5-5 and TRBJ2-3, is DAGVTQSPTHLIKTRGQQVTLRCSPISGHKSVSWYQQVLGQGPQFIFQYYEKEERGRGNFPDRFSARQFPNYSSELNVNALLLGDSALYLCASSSDGGTDTQYFGPGTRLTVL.

The chain combines TRBV3-1 (or the pseudogene TRBV3-2) with TRBJ2-2, with 10 bases matching TRBD2. V was clipped by 1 base and J by 5 bases; unmatched bases: 7. CDR3 length equals 17 residues. Germline assignment: CDR1 LGHDT and CDR2 YNNKEL (reference sequence). CDR3: CASSQGTGAGGTGELFF. In nucleotides, the CDR3 is TGTGCCAGCAGCCAAGGAACGGGAGCGGGAGGGACCGGGGAGCTGTTTTTT.